This entry lists 9 T cell receptor beta chains sequenced from one sample in a study of fetal regulatory T cell absence and autoimmunity. Here immunoSEQ multiplex PCR was the method, and the copy in TCRdb shows in-frame clones only, minus some. Of some 46,000 clones in the sample, about four fifths were seen once. The sample comprised cord blood. The receptors originated from a newborn boy with IPEX syndrome.

V gene TRBV2 combines with J gene TRBJ1-1; possible D gene TRBD1, 5 bases. Germline CDR1 is SNHLY and CDR2 is FYNNEI. The CDR3 has 16 amino acids. With 6 bases removed from V and 1 base from J, the gap between germline ends came to 18 bases. The CDR3 here is CASRLARGGGNTEAFF. CDR3 coding DNA: TGTGCCAGCAGGCTCGCGAGGGGCGGGGGGAACACTGAAGCTTTCTTT.

The chain carries TRBV18 and TRBJ1-5, with D hard to call. The CDR3 sequence is 15 residues long. Trimming cost V 3 bases and J 0 bases, with 9 bases left between them. CDR1 is KGHSH, CDR2 LQKENI, per germline. The CDR3 region is CASSPGQPSNQPQHF. Here the CDR3 DNA reads TGTGCCAGCTCACCTGGGCAGCCTAGCAATCAGCCCCAGCATTTT.

The CDR3 is CASSSTGSSYNEQFF. For the CDR3, the DNA is TGTGCCAGCAGCTCCACAGGGAGCTCCTACAATGAGCAGTTCTTC. The V and J genes are TRBV7-6 and TRBJ2-1, with D maybe TRBD1 (6 bases). Germline V gene lookup returns CDR1 SGHVS and CDR2 FNYEAQ. Trimming removed 4 bases from V and 0 bases from J, with 10 bases in between. The CDR3 loop spans 15 amino acids.

This chain connects TRBV7-2 to TRBJ2-1; unclear D gene. Trimming shortened V by 3 bases and J by 5 bases, and 5 bases separated the two germline ends. The CDR3 is made up of 12 amino acids. Germline values: CDR1 SGHTA, CDR2 FQGNSA. The CDR3 DNA reads TGTGCCAGCAGCTTGATCCACAATGAGCAGTTCTTC. Encoded protein: CASSLIHNEQFF.

The CDR3 protein is CASSLEGQYTEAFF. DNA for the CDR3: TGTGCCAGCAGCTTAGAAGGACAGTACACTGAAGCTTTCTTT. V usage is TRBV7-2 and J usage is TRBJ1-1; tentatively, D is TRBD1 (6 bases). V was shortened by 1 base and J by 3 bases, with 9 bases between the two germline ends. The CDR3 has 14 amino acids. CDR1 is SGHTA, CDR2 FQGNSA, per germline. Full variable domain (remainder filled in from reference TRBV7-2 and TRBJ1-1): GAGVSQSPSNKVTEKGKDVELRCDPISGHTALYWYRQSLGQGLEFLIYFQGNSAPDKSGLPSDRFSAERTGGSVSTLTIQRTQQEDSAVYLCASSLEGQYTEAFFGQGTRLTVV.

The chain carries TRBV5-1 and TRBJ2-3; D not certain. V lost 1 base to trimming and J lost 0 bases, with 3 bases between them. Germline V gene lookup returns CDR1 SGHRS and CDR2 YFSETQ. This CDR3 has 13 amino acids. The CDR3 DNA sequence: TGCGCCAGCAGCTTGTCTAGCACAGATACGCAGTATTTT. Translating gives CASSLSSTDTQYF.

This clone appeared a few times. This rearrangement joins TRBV11-2 to TRBJ1-6; D gene unclear. The CDR3 length is 13 residues. Between the trimmed V and J ends, which lost 3 bases and 13 bases, there was a span of 13 bases. Germline V lookup: CDR1 SGHAT, CDR2 FQNNGV. The CDR3 region has the DNA TGTGCCAGCAGCTTGCAGCCACTAAGGCCCCTCCACTTT. It is translated as CASSLQPLRPLHF.

The chain is built from TRBV5-1 and TRBJ1-4; D gene uncertain. Per germline, CDR1 SGHRS and CDR2 YFSETQ. Trimming took 1 base from V and 3 from J, leaving 13 bases between them. This CDR3 has 16 residues. The CDR3 loop is CASSLPADPANEKLFF. In nucleotides, the CDR3 is TGCGCCAGCAGCTTGCCGGCAGACCCCGCTAATGAAAAACTGTTTTTT.

This clone was observed a handful of times. The V call is TRBV5-1, the J call TRBJ1-1; weak D call: TRBD1 (5 bases). The ends were cut back, 5 bases at V and 5 bases at J, with 10 bases in the middle. This CDR3 has 12 residues. The germline gives CDR1 SGHRS, CDR2 YFSETQ. This CDR3 is CASRYEGTEAFF. The CDR3 bases are TGCGCCAGCAGGTATGAGGGGACTGAAGCTTTCTTT.